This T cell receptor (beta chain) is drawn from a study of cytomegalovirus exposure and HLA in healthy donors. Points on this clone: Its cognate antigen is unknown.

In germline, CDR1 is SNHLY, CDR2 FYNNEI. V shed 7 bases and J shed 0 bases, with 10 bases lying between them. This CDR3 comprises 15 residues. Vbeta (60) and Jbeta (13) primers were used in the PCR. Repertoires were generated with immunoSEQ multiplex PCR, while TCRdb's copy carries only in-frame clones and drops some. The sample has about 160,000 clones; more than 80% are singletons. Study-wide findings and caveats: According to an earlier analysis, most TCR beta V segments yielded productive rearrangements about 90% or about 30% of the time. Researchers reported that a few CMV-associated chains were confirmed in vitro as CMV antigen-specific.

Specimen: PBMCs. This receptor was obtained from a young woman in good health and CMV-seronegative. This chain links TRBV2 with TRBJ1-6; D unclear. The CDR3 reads CASKTESSYNSPLHF. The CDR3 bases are TGTGCCAGCAAAACAGAAAGCTCCTATAATTCACCCCTCCACTTT. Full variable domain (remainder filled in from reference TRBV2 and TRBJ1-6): EPEVTQTPSHQVTQMGQEVILRCVPISNHLYFYWYRQILGQKVEFLVSFYNNEISEKSEIFDDQFSVERPDGSNFTLKIRSTKLEDSAMYFCASKTESSYNSPLHFGNGTRLTVT.